The present T cell receptor beta chain was sequenced within a study of control samples from healthy donors and cancer patients. Clones were read by immunoSEQ multiplex PCR, and TCRdb kept only the in-frame ones, dropping some. The sample shows approximately 97,000 clones, around 85% of them seen only once. The germline V gene has CDR1 LNHNV and CDR2 YYDKDF (reference sequence). V was pared by 0 bases and J by 4 bases, with 10 bases between. This CDR3 is built from 16 residues. Sequencing input: blood. This chain joins TRBV15 and TRBJ2-6; perhaps TRBD2 as D (5 bases). This clonotype was sampled from a man aged 25 to 45 in good health. The CDR3 DNA sequence: TGTGCCACCAGCAGAGATAAACTAGTAGGGGCCAACGTCCTGACTTTC. As protein: CATSRDKLVGANVLTF.